One sample yielded the 8 T cell receptor beta chains listed below, sequenced in a study of T-cell memory formation after mild COVID-19. TCRdb ran MiXCR on the 5' RACE reads and lists one entry per CDR3 protein. The sample holds 150,000 or so distinct CDR3 sequences, about 14% seen once. What was sequenced was PBMCs or a T cell subset sorted from them (not recorded which). These receptors were taken from an adult woman who had mild COVID-19 (a few samples of this study predate the infection). Cell type and time point are not known.

This clonotype was seen only a few times. This rearrangement joins TRBV27 to TRBJ2-2, with a possible D match to TRBD1 (5 bases). Germline CDR1 MNHEY, CDR2 SMNVEV (reference sequence). The CDR3 totals 15 residues. With 5 bases removed from V and 6 bases from J, the gap between germline ends came to 16 bases. The CDR3 bases are TGTGCCAGCAGTCAGACACCAGGGATCCCCGGGGAGCTGTTTTTT. It encodes CASSQTPGIPGELFF.

This clonotype came up a few times. V gene TRBV27 combines with J gene TRBJ2-6, with D perhaps TRBD2 (6 bases). Germline V lookup: CDR1 MNHEY, CDR2 SMNVEV (reference sequence). Trimming shortened V by 6 bases and J by 8 bases, and 11 bases separated the two germline ends. There are 13 residues in the CDR3. The CDR3 here is CASSRRGTNVLTF. The CDR3 nucleotides are TGTGCCAGCAGCAGGAGGGGAACCAACGTCCTGACTTTC.

This clonotype has at least ten counts. This rearrangement joins TRBV7-6 to TRBJ2-5; TRBD1 is a possible D gene (6 bases). This CDR3 comprises 15 residues. V was trimmed by 3 bases and J by 5 bases, leaving 16 bases between them. CDR1 and CDR2 (germline): SGHVS, FNYEAQ. The CDR3 loop is CASSLVQGPSETQYF. Written as DNA, the CDR3 is TGTGCCAGCAGCTTGGTACAGGGTCCATCGGAGACCCAGTACTTC.

There are a few counts of this clonotype. The chain joins TRBV29-1 to TRBJ1-1, with no clear D. V gave up 2 bases and J gave up 0 bases, with 7 bases separating them. Germline loops: CDR1 SQVTM, CDR2 ANQGSEA. This CDR3 comprises 13 residues. CDR3 amino acids: CSVERVVNTEAFF. The CDR3 coding sequence is TGCAGCGTTGAACGGGTGGTGAACACTGAAGCTTTCTTT.

This clonotype was counted a few times. This rearrangement joins TRBV27 to TRBJ1-2; TRBD1 agrees at 8 bases. This CDR3 has 15 amino acids. J lost 7 bases, V lost 3 bases, and 10 bases had no gene match. CDR1 and CDR2 (germline): MNHEY, SMNVEV (reference sequence). The CDR3 bases are TGTGCCAGCAGTTTGTTTGGACAGGGTAGGGGTGGCTACACCTTC. The encoded protein is CASSLFGQGRGGYTF.

This clonotype was seen only a few times. The genes are TRBV4-2 and TRBJ2-7; either TRBD1 or TRBD2 may fit D (5 bases each). The ends were cut back, 2 bases at V and 3 bases at J, with 11 bases in the middle. Germline CDR1 reads LGHNA; CDR2 reads YNFKEQ. The CDR3 totals 14 residues. The CDR3 DNA follows: TGTGCCAGCAGCCAACACAGTGGGGGCTACGAGCAGTACTTC. As protein: CASSQHSGGYEQYF.

This clonotype was recorded a few times. J is TRBJ1-2 and V is TRBV7-9, with TRBD1 matching 9 bases. The germline V gene encodes CDR1 SEHNR and CDR2 FQNEAQ (reference sequence). Trimming at V came to 5 bases and at J to 0 bases, leaving 13 bases not matched to a gene. The CDR3 totals 18 residues. The CDR3 DNA follows: TGTGCCAGCAGCCCGAAGGGGCGGGGACAGGGAGCTAACTATGGCTACACCTTC. It yields the protein CASSPKGRGQGANYGYTF.

The rearrangement joins TRBV18 to TRBJ2-3; TRBD2 is a possible D gene (5 bases). The CDR3 contains 14 residues. Germline V gene lookup returns CDR1 KGHSH and CDR2 LQKENI. The ends were cut back, 3 bases at V and 3 bases at J, with 10 bases in the middle. The CDR3 reads CASSPRPGTDTQYF. Here the CDR3 DNA reads TGTGCCAGCTCACCGAGGCCGGGAACAGATACGCAGTATTTT.